This entry concerns a single T cell receptor (beta chain). Antigen: not known. Germline assignment: CDR1 SGHTA and CDR2 FQGNSA. V was cut by 1 base and J by 4 bases, with 16 bases left in between. This CDR3 has 17 amino acids. The sample belongs to a study of T cell responses to AZD1222 COVID-19 vaccine. Study-wide results and caveats: Close to half of all spike-specific TCRs reportedly target regions of the variants that are unmutated. Only five to seven individuals given AZD1222 were seropositive at baseline. Possibly, clonal diversity was underestimated; donors were largely white British and included more females.

Repertoires were generated with immunoSEQ multiplex PCR, while TCRdb's copy carries only in-frame clones and drops some. This repertoire shows about 63,000 clones, 65% to 90% found once; its top ten account for roughly 19%. The specimen was peripheral blood, collected on day 0 of AZD1222 vaccination. The sequence derives from an adult in good health. The V call is TRBV7-2, the J call TRBJ2-2; D is ambiguous. The CDR3 sequence is CASSLGQRGSGTGELFF. The CDR3 bases are TGTGCCAGCAGCTTAGGCCAGCGCGGATCGGGCACCGGGGAGCTGTTTTTT. The complete variable domain, with remaining parts taken from reference TRBV7-2 and TRBJ2-2, reads GAGVSQSPSNKVTEKGKDVELRCDPISGHTALYWYRQSLGQGLEFLIYFQGNSAPDKSGLPSDRFSAERTGGSVSTLTIQRTQQEDSAVYLCASSLGQRGSGTGELFFGEGSRLTVL.